This T cell receptor (beta chain) was identified in a study of blood T cells in healthy people across ages. Healthy Caucasians from Russia aged about 6 to 90 served as donors. Every sample had a minimum of 6.5 million PBMCs isolated. The V gene lost 0 bases and the J gene lost 10 bases, with 17 bases spanning the gap. The CDR3 length is 14 residues. The germline V gene has CDR1 SGDLS and CDR2 YYNGEE. Whole-study findings and limits: There were more naive CD4+ cells and higher diversity in long-lived donors than in aged donors.

Then a second PCR, running roughly 7 to 11 cycles, was carried out with a sample-barcoded 5' primer and a J-beta primer mix. TCRdb independently ran MiXCR on the 5' RACE reads; one entry per CDR3 protein. The repertoire holds about 750,000 distinct CDR3 sequences, with about 48% as singletons. As regards this clonotype: Its specificity is unknown.

The genes are TRBV9 and TRBJ2-7, with TRBD2 as a possible D gene (6 bases). The sequenced sample was blood. The clonotype comes from an elderly man in good health. CDR3 loop: CASSVGTTYEAQYF. CDR3 in DNA: TGTGCCAGCAGCGTAGGGACTACCTACGAGGCCCAGTACTTC.